The entry below describes one T cell receptor (beta chain). Its target is not known. CDR1 SGHTA and CDR2 FQGNSA come from the germline V gene. After removal of 6 bases from V and 2 bases from J, the junction contained 8 bases not matched to a gene. CDR3 length equals 15 residues. These data belong to a study of cytotoxic CD8 clonotypes in ibrutinib-treated CLL. Overall study findings and caveats: Higher clonality was seen at ibrutinib response and a return toward baseline at progression.

The protocol was immunoSEQ multiplex PCR, while the TCRdb copy is restricted to in-frame clones and leaves out a portion. Here the sample spans some 200,000 clones, approximately 70% being singletons. The receptor was derived from a human donor with chronic lymphocytic leukemia. The material sequenced was PBMCs, taken after 12 months of ibrutinib treatment. The V gene is TRBV7-2, the J gene TRBJ2-7; TRBD1 matches at 9 bases. CDR3 sequence: CASSLDRGRAYEQYF. CDR3 coding DNA: TGTGCCAGCAGTTTGGACAGGGGAAGGGCCTACGAGCAGTACTTC.